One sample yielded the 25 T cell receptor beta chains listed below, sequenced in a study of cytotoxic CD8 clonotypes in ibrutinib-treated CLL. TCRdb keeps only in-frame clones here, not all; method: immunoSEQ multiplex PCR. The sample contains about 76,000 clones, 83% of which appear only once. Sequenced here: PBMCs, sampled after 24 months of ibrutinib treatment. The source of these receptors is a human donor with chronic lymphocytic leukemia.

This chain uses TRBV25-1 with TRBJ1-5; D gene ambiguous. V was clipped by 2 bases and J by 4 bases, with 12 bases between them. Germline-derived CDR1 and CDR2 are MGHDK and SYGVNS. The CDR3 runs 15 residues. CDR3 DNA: TGTGCCAGCAGTGAACCCGGAACGCCGAATCAGCCCCAGCATTTT. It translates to CASSEPGTPNQPQHF. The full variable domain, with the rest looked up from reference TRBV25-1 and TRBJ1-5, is EADIYQTPRYLVIGTGKKITLECSQTMGHDKMYWYQQDPGMELHLIHYSYGVNSTEKGDLSSESTVSRIRTEHFPLTLESARPSHTSQYLCASSEPGTPNQPQHFGDGTRLSIL.

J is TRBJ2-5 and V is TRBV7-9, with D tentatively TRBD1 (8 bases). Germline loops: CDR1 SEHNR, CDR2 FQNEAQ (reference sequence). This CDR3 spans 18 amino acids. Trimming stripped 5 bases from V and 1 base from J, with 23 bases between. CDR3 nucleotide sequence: TGTGCCAGCAGCAAGCGGGGAACGACAGGGGCGATCCAAGAGACCCAGTACTTC. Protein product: CASSKRGTTGAIQETQYF.

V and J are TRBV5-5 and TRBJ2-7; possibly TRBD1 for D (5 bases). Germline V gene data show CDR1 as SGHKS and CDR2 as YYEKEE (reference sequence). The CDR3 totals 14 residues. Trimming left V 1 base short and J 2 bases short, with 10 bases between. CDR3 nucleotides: TGTGCCAGCAGCTTGTTAGGGGCAACCTACGAGCAGTACTTC. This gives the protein CASSLLGATYEQYF.

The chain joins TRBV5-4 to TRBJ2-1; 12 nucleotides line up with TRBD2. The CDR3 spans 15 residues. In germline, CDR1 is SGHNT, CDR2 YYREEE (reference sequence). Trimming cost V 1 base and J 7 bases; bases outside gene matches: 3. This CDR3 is CASSLRLAGVNEQFF. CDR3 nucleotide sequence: TGTGCCAGCAGCTTGAGACTAGCGGGAGTTAATGAGCAGTTCTTC.

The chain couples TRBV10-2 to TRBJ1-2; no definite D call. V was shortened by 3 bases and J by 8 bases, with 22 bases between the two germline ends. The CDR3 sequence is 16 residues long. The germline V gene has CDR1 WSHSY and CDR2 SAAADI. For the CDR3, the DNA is TGCGCCAGCAGTGAAGCAAGGGCTCTCGTTCAGGACGGCTACACCTTC. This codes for CASSEARALVQDGYTF.

The CDR3 is CASSTSRLYTQYF. The CDR3 DNA is TGTGCCAGCAGCACGAGCCGACTATATACGCAGTATTTT. The chain carries TRBV11-2 and TRBJ2-3, with a weak D call TRBD2 (5 bases). The germline V gene has CDR1 SGHAT and CDR2 FQNNGV. Trimming removed 5 bases from V and 7 bases from J, with 13 bases in between. The CDR3 spans 13 residues.

The CDR3 DNA sequence: TGTGCCAGCAGCGTAGACGGGACAGGTTCCCAAGAGACCCAGTACTTC. Translated, it gives CASSVDGTGSQETQYF. The chain uses TRBV9 and TRBJ2-5, with 8 bases lining up with TRBD1. CDR3 size: 16 residues. Unmatched junction bases numbered 5, after V lost 0 bases and J lost 1 base. CDR1 and CDR2 from the germline V gene are SGDLS and YYNGEE.

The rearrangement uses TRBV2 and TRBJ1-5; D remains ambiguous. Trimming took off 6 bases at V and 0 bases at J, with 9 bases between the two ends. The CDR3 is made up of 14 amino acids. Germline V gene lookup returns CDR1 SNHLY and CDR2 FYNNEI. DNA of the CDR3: TGTGCCAGCAGGGGAGTGTATAGCAATCAGCCCCAGCATTTT. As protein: CASRGVYSNQPQHF.

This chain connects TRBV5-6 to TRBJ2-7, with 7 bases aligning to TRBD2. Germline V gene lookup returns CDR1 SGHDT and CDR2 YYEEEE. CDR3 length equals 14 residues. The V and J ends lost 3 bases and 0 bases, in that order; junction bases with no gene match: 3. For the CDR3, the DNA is TGTGCCAGCAGCTACGGGACTATCTCCTACGAGCAGTACTTC. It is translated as CASSYGTISYEQYF.

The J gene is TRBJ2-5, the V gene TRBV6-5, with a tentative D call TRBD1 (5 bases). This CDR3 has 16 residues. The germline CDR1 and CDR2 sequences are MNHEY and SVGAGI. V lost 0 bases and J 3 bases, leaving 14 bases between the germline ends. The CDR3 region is CASSYSTVPGEETQYF. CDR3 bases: TGTGCCAGCAGTTACTCGACAGTCCCCGGCGAAGAGACCCAGTACTTC.

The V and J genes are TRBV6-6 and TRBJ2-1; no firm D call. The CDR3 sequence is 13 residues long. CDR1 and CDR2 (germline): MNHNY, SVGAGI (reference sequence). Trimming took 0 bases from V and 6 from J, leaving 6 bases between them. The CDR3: CASSYSWSNEQFF. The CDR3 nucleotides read TGTGCCAGCAGTTACTCATGGTCCAATGAGCAGTTCTTC.

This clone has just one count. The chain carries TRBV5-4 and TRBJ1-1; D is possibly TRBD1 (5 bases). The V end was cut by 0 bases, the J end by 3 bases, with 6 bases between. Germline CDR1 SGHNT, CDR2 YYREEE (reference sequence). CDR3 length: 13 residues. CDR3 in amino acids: CASSLGQYTEAFF. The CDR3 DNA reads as TGTGCCAGCAGCTTGGGACAGTACACTGAAGCTTTCTTT.

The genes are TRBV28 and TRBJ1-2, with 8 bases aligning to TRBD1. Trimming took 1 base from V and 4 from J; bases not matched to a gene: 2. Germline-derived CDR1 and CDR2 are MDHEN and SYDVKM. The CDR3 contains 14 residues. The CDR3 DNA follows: TGTGCCAGCAGTTTATCGGACAGGGTCTATGGCTACACCTTC. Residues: CASSLSDRVYGYTF.

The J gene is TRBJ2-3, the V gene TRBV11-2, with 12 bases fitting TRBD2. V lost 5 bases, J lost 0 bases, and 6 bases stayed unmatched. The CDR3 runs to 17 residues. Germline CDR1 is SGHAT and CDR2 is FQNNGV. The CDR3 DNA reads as TGTGCCAGCAGCCCCAGGACTAGCGGGGTTAGCACAGATACGCAGTATTTT. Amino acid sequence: CASSPRTSGVSTDTQYF.

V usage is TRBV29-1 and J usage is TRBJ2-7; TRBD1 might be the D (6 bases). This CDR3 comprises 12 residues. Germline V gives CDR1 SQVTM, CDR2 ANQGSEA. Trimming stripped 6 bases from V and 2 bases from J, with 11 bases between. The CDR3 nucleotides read TGCAGCGTGATGACAGGAACCTACGAGCAGTACTTC. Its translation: CSVMTGTYEQYF.

CDR3 amino acids: CASSPLRGQVSKNIQYF. CDR3 coding DNA: TGTGCCAGCTCACCTCTGCGGGGACAGGTCTCCAAAAACATTCAGTACTTC. The V gene is TRBV18, the J gene TRBJ2-4; 8 bases fit TRBD1. There are 17 residues in the CDR3. CDR1 is KGHSH, CDR2 LQKENI, per germline. With 3 bases clipped from V and 2 bases from J, the junction kept 9 bases outside the gene matches.

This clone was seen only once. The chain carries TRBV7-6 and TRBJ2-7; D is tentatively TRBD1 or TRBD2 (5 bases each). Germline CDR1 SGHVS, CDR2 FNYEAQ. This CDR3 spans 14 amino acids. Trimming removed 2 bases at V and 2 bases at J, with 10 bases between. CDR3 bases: TGTGCCAGCAGCTTAAGGGACGGTACCTACGAGCAGTACTTC. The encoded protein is CASSLRDGTYEQYF.

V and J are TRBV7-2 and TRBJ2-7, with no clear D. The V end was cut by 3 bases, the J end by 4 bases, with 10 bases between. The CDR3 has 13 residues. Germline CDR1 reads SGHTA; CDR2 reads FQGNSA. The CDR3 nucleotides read TGTGCCAGCAGCTTGTCCAACGGGTACGAGCAGTACTTC. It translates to CASSLSNGYEQYF.

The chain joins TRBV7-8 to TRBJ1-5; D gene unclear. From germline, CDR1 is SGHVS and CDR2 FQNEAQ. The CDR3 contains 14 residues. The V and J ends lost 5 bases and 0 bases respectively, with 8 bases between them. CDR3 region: CASSHSNSNQPQHF. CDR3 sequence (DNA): TGTGCCAGCAGCCACAGTAATAGCAATCAGCCCCAGCATTTT.

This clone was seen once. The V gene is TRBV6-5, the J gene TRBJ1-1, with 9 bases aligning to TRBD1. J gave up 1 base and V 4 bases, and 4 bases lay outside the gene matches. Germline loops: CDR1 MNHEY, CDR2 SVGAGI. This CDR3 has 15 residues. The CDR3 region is CASSSGDRANTEAFF. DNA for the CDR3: TGTGCCAGCAGTTCAGGGGACAGGGCGAACACTGAAGCTTTCTTT.

The CDR3 sequence: CAWSTGPFEQYF. CDR3 in DNA: TGTGCCTGGAGTACAGGGCCTTTCGAGCAGTACTTC. The chain is built from TRBV30 and TRBJ2-7; weak D call: TRBD1 (6 bases). The CDR3 length is 12 residues. The V and J ends lost 2 bases and 6 bases respectively, with 11 bases between them. Germline V gene lookup returns CDR1 GTSNPN and CDR2 SVGIG (reference sequence).

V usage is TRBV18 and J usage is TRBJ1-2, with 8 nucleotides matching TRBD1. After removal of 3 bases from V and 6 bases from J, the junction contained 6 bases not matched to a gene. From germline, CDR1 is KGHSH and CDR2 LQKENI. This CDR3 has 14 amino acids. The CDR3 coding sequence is TGTGCCAGCTCACCGGGACAGGAGTTGCATGGCTACACCTTC. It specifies CASSPGQELHGYTF.

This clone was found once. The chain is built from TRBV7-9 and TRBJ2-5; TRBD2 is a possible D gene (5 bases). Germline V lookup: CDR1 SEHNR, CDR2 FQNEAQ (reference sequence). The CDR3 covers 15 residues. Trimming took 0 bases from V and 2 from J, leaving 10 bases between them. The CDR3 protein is CASSLALGAQETQYF. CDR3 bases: TGTGCCAGCAGCTTAGCGCTGGGAGCTCAAGAGACCCAGTACTTC.

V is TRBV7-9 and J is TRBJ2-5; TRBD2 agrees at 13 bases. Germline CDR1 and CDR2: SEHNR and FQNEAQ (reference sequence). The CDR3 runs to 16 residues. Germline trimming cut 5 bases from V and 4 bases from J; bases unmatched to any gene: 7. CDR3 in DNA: TGTGCCAGCAGCCTAAGGACTAGCGGGGGCGGAGAGACCCAGTACTTC. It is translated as CASSLRTSGGGETQYF. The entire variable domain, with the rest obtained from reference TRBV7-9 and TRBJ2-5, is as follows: DTGVSQNPRHKITKRGQNVTFRCDPISEHNRLYWYRQTLGQGPEFLTYFQNEAQLEKSRLLSDRFSAERPKGSFSTLEIQRTEQGDSAMYLCASSLRTSGGGETQYFGPGTRLLVL.

The CDR3 DNA is TGTGCCAGCAGCCCTCGCGGAGGGACTTTAGAGCAGTACTTC. Translating it yields CASSPRGGTLEQYF. The rearrangement links TRBV9 to TRBJ2-7, with D perhaps TRBD2 (6 bases). Trimming removed 4 bases at V and 7 bases at J, with 18 bases between. The CDR3 is 14 residues long. Per germline, CDR1 SGDLS and CDR2 YYNGEE.